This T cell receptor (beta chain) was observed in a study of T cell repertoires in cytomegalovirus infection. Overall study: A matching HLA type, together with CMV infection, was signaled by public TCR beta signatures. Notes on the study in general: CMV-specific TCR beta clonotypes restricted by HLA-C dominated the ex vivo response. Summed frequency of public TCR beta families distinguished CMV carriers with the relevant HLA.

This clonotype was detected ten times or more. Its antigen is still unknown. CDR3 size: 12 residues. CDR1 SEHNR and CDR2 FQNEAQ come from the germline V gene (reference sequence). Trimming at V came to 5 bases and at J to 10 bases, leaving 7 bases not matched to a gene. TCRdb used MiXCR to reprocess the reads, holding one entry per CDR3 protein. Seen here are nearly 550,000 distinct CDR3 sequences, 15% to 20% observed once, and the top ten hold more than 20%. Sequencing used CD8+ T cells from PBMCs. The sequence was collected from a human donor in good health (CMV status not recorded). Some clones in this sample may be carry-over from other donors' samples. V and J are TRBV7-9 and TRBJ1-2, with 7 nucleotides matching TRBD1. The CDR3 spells CASSDGQATYTF. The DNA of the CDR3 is TGTGCCAGCAGCGACGGACAGGCCACCTACACCTTC.